The entry below gives a single TCR beta chain sequence along with its context. Its target is unknown. In germline, CDR1 is KGHSH, CDR2 LQKENI. This CDR3 is built from 14 residues. V was shortened by 3 bases and J by 0 bases, with 8 bases between the two germline ends. The entry originates in a study of vaccination effects on CD4 cells after COVID-19. The assay was immunoSEQ multiplex PCR, and TCRdb's table has in-frame clones only and misses some. The profile shows around 66,000 clones, about 80% of them singletons. Expansion of antigen-specific CD4+ T cells with viral peptide pools was carried out by the ViraFEST assay before sequencing. An approximately nine-day culture period preceded the isolation of CD4+ T cells. None of these healthy vaccinees had been infected with SARS-CoV-2 before vaccination.

V is TRBV18 and J is TRBJ1-2; D ambiguous. This TCR was sampled from a human donor who received a COVID-19 vaccine. The sample in question was CD4+ T cells from PBMCs cultured with HCoV-OC43 spike peptides, obtained before COVID-19 vaccination. As for subset: HCoV-OC43 spike overlapping peptide pool stimulation. The CDR3 DNA reads TGTGCCAGCTCACCTACAGCAGCTAACTATGGCTACACCTTC. Translated, it gives CASSPTAANYGYTF.